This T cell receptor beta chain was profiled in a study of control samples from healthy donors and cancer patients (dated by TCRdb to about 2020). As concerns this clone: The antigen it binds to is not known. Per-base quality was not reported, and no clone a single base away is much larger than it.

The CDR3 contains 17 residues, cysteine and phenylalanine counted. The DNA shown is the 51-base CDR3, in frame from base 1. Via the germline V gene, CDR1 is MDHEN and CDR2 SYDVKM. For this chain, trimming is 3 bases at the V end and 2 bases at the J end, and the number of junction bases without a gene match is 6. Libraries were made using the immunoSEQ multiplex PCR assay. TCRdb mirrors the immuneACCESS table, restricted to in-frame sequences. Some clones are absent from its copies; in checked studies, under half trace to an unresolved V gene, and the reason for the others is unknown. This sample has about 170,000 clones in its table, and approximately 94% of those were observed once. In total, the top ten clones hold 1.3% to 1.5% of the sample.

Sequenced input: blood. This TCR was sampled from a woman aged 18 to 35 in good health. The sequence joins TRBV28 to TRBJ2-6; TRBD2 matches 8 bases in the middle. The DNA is TGTGCCAGCAGTTTCTCGAGCGGGAGAGCTGGGGCCAACGTCCTGACTTTC. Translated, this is CASSFSSGRAGANVLTF. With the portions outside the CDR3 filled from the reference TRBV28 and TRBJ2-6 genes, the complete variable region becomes DVKVTQSSRYLVKRTGEKVFLECVQDMDHENMFWYRQDPGLGLRLIYFSYDVKMKEKGDIPEGYSVSREKKERFSLILESASTNQTSMYLCASSFSSGRAGANVLTFGAGSRLTVL.